This TCR beta chain was obtained from a study of identical twins. V lost 2 bases and J lost 2, with 19 bases in between. In germline, CDR1 is SGHTA, CDR2 FQGTGA. CDR3 length: 18 residues. Using its own MiXCR run on the 5' RACE reads, TCRdb lists one record per CDR3 protein. The sample comprises 250,000 to 300,000 distinct CDR3 sequences, over 8.5% of which are singletons, and under 7.5% rests with the top ten. The sample holds a few counts of this clonotype. These records were also assigned to another study, of yellow fever vaccine responses in identical twins.

The chain recombines TRBV7-3 with TRBJ2-1; D tentatively fits TRBD1 or TRBD2 (5 bases each). The sequence derives from a woman younger than 35 in good health. The material sequenced was CD8+ T cells sorted from blood. The CDR3 DNA follows: TGTGCCAGCAGCTTAGGGGTCTCCGCTTTGGGGGCCTACAATGAGCAGTTCTTC. Protein product: CASSLGVSALGAYNEQFF. Full variable domain (remainder filled in from reference TRBV7-3 and TRBJ2-1): GAGVSQTPSNKVTEKGKYVELRCDPISGHTALYWYRQSLGQGPEFLIYFQGTGAADDSGLPNDRFFAVRPEGSVSTLKIQRTERGDSAVYLCASSLGVSALGAYNEQFFGPGTRLTVL.